The clone carrying this T cell receptor (beta chain) has a single count. This sample was taken from a study of blood T cell repertoires in COVID-19. Study details: From T cells, B-cell-depleted T cells, or PBMCs came the material, which was cDNA or gDNA.

Original analysis: Nucleated cell number was recorded as an estimate derived from reference gene primer amplification. Only in-frame clones appear in the TCRdb table, and some are missing; sequencing was by immunoSEQ multiplex PCR. The DNA was the basis for D and trimming; V, J and clone size are from that table. The table has 85,000 to 100,000 clones, about 86% seen once; the top ten hold over 10%. The V end was cut by 5 bases, the J end by 5 bases, with 15 bases between. CDR1 LNHDA and CDR2 SQIVND come from the germline V gene (reference sequence). The CDR3 runs 14 residues. The clonotype was recovered from a woman between 55 and 75 years old in a cohort sampled during active or convalescent COVID-19. Sequencing was performed on peripheral blood. The rearrangement links TRBV19 to TRBJ2-5; D possibly corresponds to TRBD2 (6 bases). The CDR3 nucleotides are TGTGCCAGTAGTGCCTTGCGGGGCCGCGAGACCCAGTACTTC. Translated, it gives CASSALRGRETQYF.